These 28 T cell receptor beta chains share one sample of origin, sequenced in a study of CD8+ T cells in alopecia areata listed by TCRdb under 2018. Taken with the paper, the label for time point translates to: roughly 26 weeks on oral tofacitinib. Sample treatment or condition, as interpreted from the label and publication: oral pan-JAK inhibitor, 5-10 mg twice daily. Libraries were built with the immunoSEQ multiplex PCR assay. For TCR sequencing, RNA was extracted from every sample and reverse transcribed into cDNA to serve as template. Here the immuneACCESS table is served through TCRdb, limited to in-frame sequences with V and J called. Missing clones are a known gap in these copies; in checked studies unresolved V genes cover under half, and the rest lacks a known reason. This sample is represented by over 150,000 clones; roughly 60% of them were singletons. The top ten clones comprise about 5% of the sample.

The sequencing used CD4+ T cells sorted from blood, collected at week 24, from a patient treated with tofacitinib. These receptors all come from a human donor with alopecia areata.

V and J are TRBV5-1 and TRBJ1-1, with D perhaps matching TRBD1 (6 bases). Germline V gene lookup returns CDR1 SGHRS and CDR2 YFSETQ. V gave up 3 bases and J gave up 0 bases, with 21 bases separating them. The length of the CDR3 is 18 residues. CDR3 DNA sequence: TGCGCCAGCAGCTCCTCCCGAGGAATTGGACAGTTGAACACTGAAGCTTTCTTT. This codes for CASSSSRGIGQLNTEAFF.

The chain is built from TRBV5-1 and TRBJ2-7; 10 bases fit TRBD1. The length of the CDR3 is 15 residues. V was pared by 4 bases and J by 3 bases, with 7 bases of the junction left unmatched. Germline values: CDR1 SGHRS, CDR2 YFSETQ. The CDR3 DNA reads TGCGCCAGCAGCCCCCGACAGGGGGCCTTCTACGAGCAGTACTTC. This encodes CASSPRQGAFYEQYF.

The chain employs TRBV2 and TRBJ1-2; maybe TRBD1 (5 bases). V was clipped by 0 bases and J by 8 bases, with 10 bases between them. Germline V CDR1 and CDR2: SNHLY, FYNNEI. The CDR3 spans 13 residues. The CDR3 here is CASSEAGVGGYTF. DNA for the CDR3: TGTGCCAGCAGTGAAGCAGGGGTTGGCGGCTACACCTTC.

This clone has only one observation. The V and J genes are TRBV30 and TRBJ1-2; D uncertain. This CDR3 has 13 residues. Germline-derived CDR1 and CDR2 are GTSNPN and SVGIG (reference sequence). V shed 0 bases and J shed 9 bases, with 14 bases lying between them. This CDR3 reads CAWSVKSTFSYTF. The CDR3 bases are TGTGCCTGGAGTGTAAAGAGTACGTTTAGCTACACCTTC. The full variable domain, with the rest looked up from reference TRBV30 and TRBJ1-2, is SQTIHQWPATLVQPVGSPLSLECTVEGTSNPNLYWYRQAAGRGLQLLFYSVGIGQISSEVPQNLSASRPQDRQFILSSKKLLLSDSGFYLCAWSVKSTFSYTFGSGTRLTVV.

CDR3 amino acids: CASSEGLGEQFF. CDR3 bases: TGTGCCAGCAGTGAAGGCTTGGGTGAGCAGTTCTTC. The chain couples TRBV6-1 to TRBJ2-1, with D uncertain. This CDR3 region has 12 residues. V was pared by 1 base and J by 9 bases, with 7 bases between. Germline V gene lookup returns CDR1 MNHNS and CDR2 SASEGT.

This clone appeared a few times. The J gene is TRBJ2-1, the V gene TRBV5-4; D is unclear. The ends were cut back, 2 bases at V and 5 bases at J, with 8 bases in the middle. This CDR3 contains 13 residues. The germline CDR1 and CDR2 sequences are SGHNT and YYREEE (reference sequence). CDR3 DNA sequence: TGTGCCAGCAGCTTCTATGAGAACAATGAGCAGTTCTTC. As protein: CASSFYENNEQFF.

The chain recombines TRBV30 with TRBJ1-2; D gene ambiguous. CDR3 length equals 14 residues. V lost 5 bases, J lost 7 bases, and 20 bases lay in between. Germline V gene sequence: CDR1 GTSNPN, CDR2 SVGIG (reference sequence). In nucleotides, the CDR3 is TGTGCCTGGGGCGGAGGAGCTATGGGTCTTGGCTACACCTTC. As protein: CAWGGGAMGLGYTF.

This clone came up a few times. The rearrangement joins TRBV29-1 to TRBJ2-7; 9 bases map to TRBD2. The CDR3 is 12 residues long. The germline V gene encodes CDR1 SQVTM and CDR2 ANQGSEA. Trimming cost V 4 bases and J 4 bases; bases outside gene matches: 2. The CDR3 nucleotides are TGCAGCGTTGCAGCGGGAGGATACGAGCAGTACTTC. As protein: CSVAAGGYEQYF.

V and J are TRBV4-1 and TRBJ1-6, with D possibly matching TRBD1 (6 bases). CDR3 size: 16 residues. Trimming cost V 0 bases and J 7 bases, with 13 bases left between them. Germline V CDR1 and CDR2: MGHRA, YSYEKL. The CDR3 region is CASSQDGHGQNSPLHF. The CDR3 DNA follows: TGCGCCAGCAGCCAAGATGGTCACGGACAGAATTCACCCCTCCACTTT.

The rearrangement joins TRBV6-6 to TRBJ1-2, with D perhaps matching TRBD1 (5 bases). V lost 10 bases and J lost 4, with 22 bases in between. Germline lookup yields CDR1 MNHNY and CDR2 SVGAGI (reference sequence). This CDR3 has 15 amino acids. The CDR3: CAILDETAGAYGYTF. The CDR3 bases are TGTGCCATCCTGGACGAGACAGCGGGAGCCTATGGCTACACCTTC.

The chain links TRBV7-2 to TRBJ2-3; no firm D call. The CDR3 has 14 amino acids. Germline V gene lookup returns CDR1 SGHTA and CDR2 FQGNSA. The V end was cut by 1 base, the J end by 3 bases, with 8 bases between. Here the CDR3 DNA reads TGTGCCAGCAGCTTAGGGCAGGTGACAGATACGCAGTATTTT. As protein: CASSLGQVTDTQYF. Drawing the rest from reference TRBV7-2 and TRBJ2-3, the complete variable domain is GAGVSQSPSNKVTEKGKDVELRCDPISGHTALYWYRQSLGQGLEFLIYFQGNSAPDKSGLPSDRFSAERTGGSVSTLTIQRTQQEDSAVYLCASSLGQVTDTQYFGPGTRLTVL.

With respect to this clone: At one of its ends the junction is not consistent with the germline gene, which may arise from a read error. CDR3 loop: CASSLAGRNTEAFF. The CDR3 DNA reads as TGCGCCAGCAGCCTAGCCGGACGGAACACTGAAGCTTTCTTT. V and J are TRBV5-4 and TRBJ1-1; D is ambiguous. The germline V gene encodes CDR1 SGHNT and CDR2 YYREEE (reference sequence). This CDR3 comprises 14 residues.

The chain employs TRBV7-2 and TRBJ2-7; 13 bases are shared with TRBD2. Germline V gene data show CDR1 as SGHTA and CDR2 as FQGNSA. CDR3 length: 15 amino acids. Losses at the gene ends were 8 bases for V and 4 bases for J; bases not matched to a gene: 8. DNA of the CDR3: TGTGCCAGCCGAGTCACTAGCGGGAGGGATTACGAGCAGTACTTC. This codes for CASRVTSGRDYEQYF.

DNA of the CDR3: TGTGCCAGCACAGACAGCGGCATTCAGTACTTC. This translates into CASTDSGIQYF. The chain has TRBV6-6 and TRBJ2-4; D possibly uses TRBD1 or TRBD2 (5 bases each). The CDR3 extends over 11 amino acids. Germline V lookup: CDR1 MNHNY, CDR2 SVGAGI (reference sequence). V was pared by 7 bases and J by 9 bases, with 10 bases between.

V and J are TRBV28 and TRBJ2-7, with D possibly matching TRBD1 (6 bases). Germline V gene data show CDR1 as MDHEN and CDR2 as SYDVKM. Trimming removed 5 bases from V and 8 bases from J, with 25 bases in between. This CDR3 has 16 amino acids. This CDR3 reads CASSTTRQAHPYQQYF. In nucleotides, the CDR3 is TGTGCCAGCAGTACGACCCGACAGGCCCACCCCTATCAGCAGTACTTC.

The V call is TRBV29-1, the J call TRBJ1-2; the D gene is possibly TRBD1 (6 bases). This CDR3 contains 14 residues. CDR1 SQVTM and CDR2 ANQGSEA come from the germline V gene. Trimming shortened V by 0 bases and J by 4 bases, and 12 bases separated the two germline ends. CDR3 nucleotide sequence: TGCAGCGTTGAAGAATTCGGACAGCTCTATGGCTACACCTTC. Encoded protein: CSVEEFGQLYGYTF.

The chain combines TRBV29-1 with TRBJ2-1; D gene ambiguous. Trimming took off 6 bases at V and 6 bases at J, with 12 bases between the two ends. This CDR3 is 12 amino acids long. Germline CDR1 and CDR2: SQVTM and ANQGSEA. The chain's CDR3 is CSVTDPANEQFF. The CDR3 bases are TGCAGCGTGACGGACCCAGCCAATGAGCAGTTCTTC.

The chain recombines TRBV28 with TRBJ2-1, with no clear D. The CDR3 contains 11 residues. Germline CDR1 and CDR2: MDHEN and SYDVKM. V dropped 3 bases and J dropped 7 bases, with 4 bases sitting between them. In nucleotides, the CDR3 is TGTGCCAGCAGTTTGGCAAATGAGCAGTTCTTC. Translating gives CASSLANEQFF.

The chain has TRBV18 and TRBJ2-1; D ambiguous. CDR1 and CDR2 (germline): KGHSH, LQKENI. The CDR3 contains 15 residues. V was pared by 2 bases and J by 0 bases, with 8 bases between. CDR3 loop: CASSPLAPSYNEQFF. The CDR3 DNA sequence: TGTGCCAGCTCACCATTAGCTCCCTCCTACAATGAGCAGTTCTTC.

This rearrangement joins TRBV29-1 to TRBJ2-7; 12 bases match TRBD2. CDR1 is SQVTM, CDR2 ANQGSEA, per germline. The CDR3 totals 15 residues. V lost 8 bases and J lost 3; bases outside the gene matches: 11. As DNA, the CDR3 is TGCAGCCCTACCCGGACTAGCGGGGAGCGCTACGAGCAGTACTTC. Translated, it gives CSPTRTSGERYEQYF.

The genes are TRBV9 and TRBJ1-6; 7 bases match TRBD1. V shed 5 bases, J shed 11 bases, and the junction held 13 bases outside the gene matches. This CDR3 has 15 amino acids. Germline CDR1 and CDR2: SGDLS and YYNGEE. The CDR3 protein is CASSPKGQVSAPLHF. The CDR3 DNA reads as TGTGCCAGCAGTCCTAAAGGACAGGTCTCGGCACCCCTCCACTTT.

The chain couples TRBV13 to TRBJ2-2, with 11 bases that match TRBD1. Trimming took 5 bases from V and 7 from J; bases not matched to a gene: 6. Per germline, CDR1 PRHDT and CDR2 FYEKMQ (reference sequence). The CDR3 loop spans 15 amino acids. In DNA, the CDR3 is TGTGCCAGCAGCCGATGGACAGGGGGCAACGGGGAGCTGTTTTTT. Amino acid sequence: CASSRWTGGNGELFF.

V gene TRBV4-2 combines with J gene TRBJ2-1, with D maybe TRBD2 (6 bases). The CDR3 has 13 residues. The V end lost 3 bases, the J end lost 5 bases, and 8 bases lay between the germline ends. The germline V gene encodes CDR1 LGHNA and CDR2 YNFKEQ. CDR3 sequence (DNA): TGTGCCAGCAGCCAGCGGGAAAACAATGAGCAGTTCTTC. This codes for CASSQRENNEQFF.

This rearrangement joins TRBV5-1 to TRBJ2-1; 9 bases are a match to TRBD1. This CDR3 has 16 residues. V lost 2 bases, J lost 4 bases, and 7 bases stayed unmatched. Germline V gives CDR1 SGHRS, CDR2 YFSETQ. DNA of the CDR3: TGCGCCAGCAGCTTAGACGTGGACAGGGGATACAATGAGCAGTTCTTC. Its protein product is CASSLDVDRGYNEQFF.

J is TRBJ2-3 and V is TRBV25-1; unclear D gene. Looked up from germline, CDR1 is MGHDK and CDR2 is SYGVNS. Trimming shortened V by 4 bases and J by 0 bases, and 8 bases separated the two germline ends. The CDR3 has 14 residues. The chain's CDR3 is CASSATWSTDTQYF. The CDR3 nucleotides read TGTGCCAGCAGTGCCACCTGGAGCACAGATACGCAGTATTTT. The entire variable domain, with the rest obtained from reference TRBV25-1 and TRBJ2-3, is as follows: EADIYQTPRYLVIGTGKKITLECSQTMGHDKMYWYQQDPGMELHLIHYSYGVNSTEKGDLSSESTVSRIRTEHFPLTLESARPSHTSQYLCASSATWSTDTQYFGPGTRLTVL.

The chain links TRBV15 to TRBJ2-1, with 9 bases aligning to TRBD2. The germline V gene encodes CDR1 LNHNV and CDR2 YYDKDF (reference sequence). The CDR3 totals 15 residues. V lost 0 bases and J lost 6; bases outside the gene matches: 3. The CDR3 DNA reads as TGTGCCACCAGCAGAGATTTGACTAGCGGCAATGAGCAGTTCTTC. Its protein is CATSRDLTSGNEQFF.

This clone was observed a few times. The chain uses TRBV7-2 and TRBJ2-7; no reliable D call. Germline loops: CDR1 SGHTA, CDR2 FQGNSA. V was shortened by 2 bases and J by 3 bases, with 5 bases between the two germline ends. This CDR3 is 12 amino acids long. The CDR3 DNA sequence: TGTGCCAGCAGCTTATCGGACTACGAGCAGTACTTC. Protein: CASSLSDYEQYF. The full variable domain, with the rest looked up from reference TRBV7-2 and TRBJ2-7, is GAGVSQSPSNKVTEKGKDVELRCDPISGHTALYWYRQSLGQGLEFLIYFQGNSAPDKSGLPSDRFSAERTGGSVSTLTIQRTQQEDSAVYLCASSLSDYEQYFGPGTRLTVT.

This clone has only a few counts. The CDR3 loop reads CASSLESRGNTEAFF. DNA for the CDR3: TGTGCCAGCAGCTTGGAGAGCCGCGGGAACACTGAAGCTTTCTTT. V is TRBV5-4 and J is TRBJ1-1; D uncertain. Trimming left V 0 bases short and J 1 base short, with 10 bases between. Germline lookup yields CDR1 SGHNT and CDR2 YYREEE (reference sequence). CDR3 size: 15 residues.